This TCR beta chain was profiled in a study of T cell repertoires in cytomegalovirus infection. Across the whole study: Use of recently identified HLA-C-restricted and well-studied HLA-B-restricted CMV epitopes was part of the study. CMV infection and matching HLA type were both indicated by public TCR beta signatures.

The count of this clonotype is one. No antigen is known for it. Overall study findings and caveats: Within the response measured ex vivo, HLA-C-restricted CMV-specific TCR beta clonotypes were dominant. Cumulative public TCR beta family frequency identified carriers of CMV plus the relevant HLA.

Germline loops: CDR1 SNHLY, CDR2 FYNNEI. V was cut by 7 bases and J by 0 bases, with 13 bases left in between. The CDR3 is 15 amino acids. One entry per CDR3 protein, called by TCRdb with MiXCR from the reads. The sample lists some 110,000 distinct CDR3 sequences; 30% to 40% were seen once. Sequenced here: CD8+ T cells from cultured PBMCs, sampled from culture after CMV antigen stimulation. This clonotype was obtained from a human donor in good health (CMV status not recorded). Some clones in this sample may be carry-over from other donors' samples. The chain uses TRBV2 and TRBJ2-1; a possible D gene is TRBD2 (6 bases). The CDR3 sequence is CASTAGRSSYNEQFF. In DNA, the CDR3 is TGTGCCAGCACCGCGGGGAGGAGCTCCTACAATGAGCAGTTCTTC.